This TCR beta chain was documented in a study of T-cell memory formation after mild COVID-19. Study-level points and caveats: Contracting CD4+ clones lay largely in CM and EM, with CD8+ ones residing in EMRA. There were some responding clones in pre-infection memory, which suggested that cross-reactive memory had joined.

The CDR3 spans 15 residues. Using constant-segment primers, 5'RACE produced TCR alpha and TCR beta cDNA libraries carrying sample barcodes and UMIs. TCRdb re-called the 5' RACE reads with MiXCR, one entry per CDR3 protein. The sample lists approximately 570,000 distinct CDR3 sequences; 15% to 20% were seen once. Turning to this clonotype: Its antigen is not identified.

The V and J genes are TRBV21-1 and TRBJ2-5; no DNA check was done on the table's D call, TRBD2. TRBV21-1 is described as a pseudogene. The sequence was collected from an adult woman who had mild COVID-19 (a few samples of this study predate the infection). Cell type and time point are not known. The specimen was PBMCs or a T cell subset sorted from them (not recorded which). The CDR3 nucleotides read TGTGCCAGCAGCAAAGGGGACTATCTACAAGAGACCCAGTACTTC. Residues: CASSKGDYLQETQYF.